This T cell receptor (beta chain) was documented in a study of blood T cell repertoires in COVID-19. Study overall: Acute and convalescent COVID-19 specimens originated in the United States, Italy and Spain. PBMCs, B-cell-depleted T cells, or T cells provided the cDNA or gDNA that made up the material.

The CDR3 consists of 15 residues. Germline CDR1 and CDR2: MNHEY and SVGAGI. Trimming cost V 6 bases and J 6 bases; bases outside gene matches: 6. In the authors' workflow: Amplifying reference gene primers gave estimates of nucleated cell counts. Profiling relied on immunoSEQ multiplex PCR, and the TCRdb table lists in-frame clones only, not all of them. V, J and clone size are taken as reported in that table, and D and trimming were inferred from the DNA itself. Of over 250,000 clones listed, 88% were seen once; the top ten hold around 0.99%. The specimen sequenced was peripheral blood. This sequence originates from a woman aged 40 to 50 who had recovered from COVID-19. V and J are TRBV6-5 and TRBJ2-1; 12 bases line up with TRBD2. Here the CDR3 reads CASSSLAGGGNEQFF. Here the CDR3 DNA reads TGTGCCAGCAGCTCACTAGCGGGGGGCGGCAATGAGCAGTTCTTC.